The clone carrying this T cell receptor (beta chain) was observed once. Germline V gene lookup returns CDR1 SQVTM and CDR2 ANQGSEA. V dropped 6 bases and J dropped 2; count of bases not matched to a gene: 4. This CDR3 contains 12 residues. This sample was taken from a study of shared clonotypes between healthy human individuals. Assay used: immunoSEQ multiplex PCR; TCRdb lists only in-frame clones, some missing. The sample has 2 million to 2.5 million clones, more than 85% seen once. The sequence derives from a man between 18 and 35 years old in good health. Some clones in this sample may be carry-over from other donors' samples. The chain has TRBV29-1 and TRBJ2-7; TRBD1 aligns across 7 bases. The sequencing input was naive CD4+ T cells from PBMCs. The subset was: CD45RA+ positively selected. The CDR3 DNA reads as TGCAGCGTATCACAGGGGCCCTACGAGCAGTACTTC. It is translated as CSVSQGPYEQYF.